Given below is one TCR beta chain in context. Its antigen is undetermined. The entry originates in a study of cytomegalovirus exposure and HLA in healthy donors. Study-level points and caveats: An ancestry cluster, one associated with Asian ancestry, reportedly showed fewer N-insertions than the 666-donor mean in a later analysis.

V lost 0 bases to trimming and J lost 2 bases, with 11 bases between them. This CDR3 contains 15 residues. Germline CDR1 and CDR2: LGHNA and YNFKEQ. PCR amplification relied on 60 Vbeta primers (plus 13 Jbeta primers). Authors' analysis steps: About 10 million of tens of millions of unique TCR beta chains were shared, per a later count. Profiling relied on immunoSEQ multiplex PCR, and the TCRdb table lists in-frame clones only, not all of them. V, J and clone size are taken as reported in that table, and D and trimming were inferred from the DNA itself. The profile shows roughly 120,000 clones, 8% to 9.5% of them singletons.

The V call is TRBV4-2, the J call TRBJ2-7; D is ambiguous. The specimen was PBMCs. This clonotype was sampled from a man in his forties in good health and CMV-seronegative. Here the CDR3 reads CASSQEKLSTYEQYF. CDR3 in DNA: TGTGCCAGCAGCCAAGAAAAGCTCTCAACCTACGAGCAGTACTTC.